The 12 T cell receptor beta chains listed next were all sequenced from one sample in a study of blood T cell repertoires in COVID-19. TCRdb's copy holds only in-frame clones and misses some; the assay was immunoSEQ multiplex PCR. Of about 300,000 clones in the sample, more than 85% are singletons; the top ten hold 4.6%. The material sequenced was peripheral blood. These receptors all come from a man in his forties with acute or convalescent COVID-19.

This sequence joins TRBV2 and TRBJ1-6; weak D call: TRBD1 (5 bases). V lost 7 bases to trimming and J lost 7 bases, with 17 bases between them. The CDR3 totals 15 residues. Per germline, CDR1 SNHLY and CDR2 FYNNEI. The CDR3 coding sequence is TGTGCCAGCATCGTTCAGGGAGGTGGAAATTCACCCCTCCACTTT. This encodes CASIVQGGGNSPLHF.

For the CDR3, the DNA is TGTGCCAGTAGTATGGGGACAGGGGTCGGCTACACCTTC. Translated: CASSMGTGVGYTF. The genes are TRBV19 and TRBJ1-2; 10 bases align to TRBD1. Germline V CDR1 and CDR2: LNHDA, SQIVND (reference sequence). V was clipped by 3 bases and J by 8 bases; unmatched bases: 3. The CDR3 length is 13 residues.

The CDR3 loop reads CASSPGQASGNTIYF. The CDR3 DNA follows: TGTGCCAGCTCACCCGGACAGGCCTCTGGAAACACCATATATTTT. This chain links TRBV18 with TRBJ1-3; 7 bases match TRBD1. CDR1 is KGHSH, CDR2 LQKENI, per germline. V was clipped by 3 bases and J by 0 bases; unmatched bases: 2. The CDR3 covers 15 residues.

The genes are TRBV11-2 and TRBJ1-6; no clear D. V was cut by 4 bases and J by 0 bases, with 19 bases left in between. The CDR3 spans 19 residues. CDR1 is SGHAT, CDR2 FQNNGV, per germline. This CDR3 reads CASSSRTVFASSYNSPLHF. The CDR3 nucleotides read TGTGCCAGCAGCTCCAGGACTGTATTTGCCAGCTCCTATAATTCACCCCTCCACTTT.

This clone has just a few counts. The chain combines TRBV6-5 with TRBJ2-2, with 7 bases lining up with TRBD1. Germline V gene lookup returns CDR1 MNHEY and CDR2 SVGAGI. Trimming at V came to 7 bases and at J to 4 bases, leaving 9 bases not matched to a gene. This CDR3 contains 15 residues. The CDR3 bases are TGTGCCAGCATTCCCTCGGACAGGAGCACCGGGGAGCTGTTTTTT. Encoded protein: CASIPSDRSTGELFF.

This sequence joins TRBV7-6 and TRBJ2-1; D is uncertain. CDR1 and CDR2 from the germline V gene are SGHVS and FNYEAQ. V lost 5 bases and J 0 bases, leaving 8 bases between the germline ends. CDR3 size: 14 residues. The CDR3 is CASSRSPSYNEQFF. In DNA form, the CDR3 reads TGTGCCAGCAGCCGCAGTCCCTCCTACAATGAGCAGTTCTTC. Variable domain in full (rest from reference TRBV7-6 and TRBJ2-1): GAGVSQSPRYKVTKRGQDVALRCDPISGHVSLYWYRQALGQGPEFLTYFNYEAQQDKSGLPNDRFSAERPEGSISTLTIQRTEQRDSAMYRCASSRSPSYNEQFFGPGTRLTVL.

CDR3 region: CASNHPAGMNTEAFF. The CDR3 DNA reads TGCGCCAGCAACCATCCCGCAGGGATGAACACTGAAGCTTTCTTT. The chain couples TRBV4-1 to TRBJ1-1, with D maybe TRBD1 (5 bases). This CDR3 region has 15 residues. CDR1 and CDR2 (germline): MGHRA, YSYEKL. Deletions cut 7 bases from V and 0 bases from J, with 15 bases between.

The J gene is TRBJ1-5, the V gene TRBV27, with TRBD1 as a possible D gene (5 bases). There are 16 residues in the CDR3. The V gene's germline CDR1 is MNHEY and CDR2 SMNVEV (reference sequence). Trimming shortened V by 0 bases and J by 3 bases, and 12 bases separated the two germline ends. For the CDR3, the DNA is TGTGCCAGCAGTTTATCGGGCAGGGACTACAATCAGCCCCAGCATTTT. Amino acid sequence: CASSLSGRDYNQPQHF.

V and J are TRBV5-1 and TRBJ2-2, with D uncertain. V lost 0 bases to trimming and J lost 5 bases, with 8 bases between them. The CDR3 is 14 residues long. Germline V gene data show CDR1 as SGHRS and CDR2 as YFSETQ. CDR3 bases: TGCGCCAGCAGCTTGGTCCCACAGACCGGGGAGCTGTTTTTT. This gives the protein CASSLVPQTGELFF.

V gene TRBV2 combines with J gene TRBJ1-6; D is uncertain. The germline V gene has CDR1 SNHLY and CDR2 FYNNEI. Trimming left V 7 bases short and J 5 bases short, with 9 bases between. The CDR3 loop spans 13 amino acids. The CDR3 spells CASTREDNSPLHF. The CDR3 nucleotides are TGTGCCAGCACCCGAGAGGATAATTCACCCCTCCACTTT.

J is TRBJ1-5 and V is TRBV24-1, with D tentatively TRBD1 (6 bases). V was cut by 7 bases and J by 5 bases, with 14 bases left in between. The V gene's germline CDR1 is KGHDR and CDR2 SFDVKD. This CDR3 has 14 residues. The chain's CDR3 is CATSDGQSDQPQHF. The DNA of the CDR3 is TGTGCCACCAGCGATGGACAGTCGGATCAGCCCCAGCATTTT.

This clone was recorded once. The CDR3 sequence: CASSATGIYLRSEQYF. The CDR3 DNA sequence: TGTGCCAGCAGTGCTACAGGTATTTATCTCCGATCCGAGCAGTACTTC. The chain couples TRBV3-1 (or the pseudogene TRBV3-2) to TRBJ2-7; TRBD1 might be the D (5 bases). The length of the CDR3 is 16 residues. V was trimmed by 6 bases and J by 6 bases, leaving 24 bases between them. Germline-derived CDR1 and CDR2 are LGHDT and YNNKEL (reference sequence).